This T cell receptor (beta chain) emerged from a study of CD4 T cells in relation to SARS-CoV-2 and coronaviruses (dated by TCRdb to about 2021). Study-wide context: Using patient-derived lymphoblastoid cell lines, the shared crossreactive spike epitopes were mapped to their HLA restriction. At the level of individual TCR clonotypes, the study evaluated whether memory CD4+ T cells crossreact between the spike proteins of SARS-CoV-2 and those of common cold coronaviruses. The Adaptive Biotechnologies TCR-sequencing kit was used to sequence samples from a few pre-COVID donors and the naive versus memory experiments, whereas other data were Illumina-based. A different TCR-beta assay, based on Illumina, was used to sequence expansion assays from other donors in the study.

Worth noting for this clone: Which antigen it targets is not known. No base-level quality is on record; no much larger clone is a single base apart.

What the research found in general, with its limitations: Because the crossreactivity analysis focused on spike protein, crossreactivity against other viral proteins was not assessed. No donor contributed both pre-pandemic and post-infection samples, which limited tracing the source of pre-existing responses. Approximately 60% of donors had memory CD4+ clonotypes that crossrecognized SARS-CoV-2 and at least one common cold coronavirus spike. Naive versus memory sequencing indicated the assay detects memory recall responses rather than primary responses primed during culture. Crossreactive clones showed significantly weaker SARS-CoV-2-driven expansion than monoreactive clones, consistent with antigenic imprinting. The study was constrained by small numbers of patients and of tested TCRs.

From cysteine to phenylalanine, the CDR3 is 15 amino acids long. The retained sequence is limited to the CDR3, 45 bases, with the frame set at the first base. Trimming takes 4 bases from V and 6 bases from J, and the germline ends sit 20 bases apart. Based on the germline V gene, the CDR1 and CDR2 sequences are SGDLS and YYNGEE. Uncultured naive and memory CD4+ T cell DNA received deep-resolution immunoSEQ TCR-beta sequencing. The original methods were these. During preprocessing, nonproductive sequences were discarded, as were any CDR3s that did not begin with C, did not end with F or W, or were shorter than 7 amino acids. Cultured and uncultured naive and memory CD4+ repertoires were searched for CDR3s previously identified as spike- and CEF-reactive. After three terminal residues were trimmed from each end, CDR3 homology was quantified as pairwise Levenshtein distance using the stringdist R package. Here the immuneACCESS table is served through TCRdb, limited to in-frame sequences with V and J called. Missing clones are a known gap in these copies; in checked studies unresolved V genes cover under half, and the rest lacks a known reason. V, J and clone size are those of that table, while D and trimming were read from the DNA. Here the sample has 55,000 to 70,000 clones; just over 90% occur a single time. Around 0.21% of the sample lies in the top ten.

CD4+ T cells from unexposed donors were collected before the COVID-19 pandemic (2011-2018). Naive and memory CD4+ T cells were separated from cryopreserved PBMCs through CD4 enrichment, which was followed by EasySep naive CD4+ T cell enrichment. The leukapheresis product used for the unexposed donors was purchased from a commercial source. PBMCs were isolated from leukapheresis product or whole blood by Ficoll-Paque PLUS gradient centrifugation. PBMCs were either cryopreserved at -140°C or used fresh in the expansion assay. The QIAamp Micro DNA Kit was used to extract genomic DNA from the CD4+ T cells.

The sequenced sample was naive CD4+ T cells from PBMCs. The cell subset or site label here, explained by the study, means: naive CD4+ T cells isolated by negative enrichment. The sequence was obtained from a human donor in good health. The sequence joins TRBV9 to TRBJ2-7; the D gene is perhaps TRBD1, on 5 matching bases. This receptor carries the CDR3 CASSPSQGARVEQYF. The DNA sequence reads TGTGCCAGCAGCCCCAGCCAGGGCGCAAGGGTCGAGCAGTACTTC. With all but the CDR3 taken from the reference TRBV9 and TRBJ2-7 genes, the full variable domain is: DSGVTQTPKHLITATGQRVTLRCSPRSGDLSVYWYQQSLDQGLQFLIQYYNGEERAKGNILERFSAQQFPDLHSELNLSSLELGDSALYFCASSPSQGARVEQYFGPGTRLTVT.